The clone carrying this TCR beta chain turned up a few times. Its antigen remains unknown. Each cDNA molecule in the library carried unique molecular identifiers. Original processing notes: Samples ranged from roughly 23,224 to 700,000 TCRs, with a median of roughly 96,000. TCRdb passed the RACE reads through MiXCR, listing each CDR3 protein once. The V and J calls were not made by the authors but by TCRdb's processing. Here the sample spans tens of thousands of distinct CDR3 sequences, just under 9% being singletons. This CDR3 has 13 residues. Trimming removed 6 bases from V and 7 bases from J; junction bases left unmatched: 6. From germline, CDR1 is MNHNS and CDR2 SASEGT. The sample belongs to a study of human T cells and chemical hapten exposure. Study summary: TCR yield per sample varied, mainly due to pooled library volumes. Points from the study as a whole: The study found that DPC sensitization did not change TCRs above 1 in 1000 frequency.

Time point in this sample: healthy volunteer bleed at 2 weeks. Unfractionated whole blood was the source from which total RNA was extracted. The chain combines TRBV6-1 with TRBJ1-2; 9 bases line up with TRBD1. This TCR came from a female donor in good health. Some clones in this sample may be carry-over from other donors' samples. The sequenced material came from whole blood. DNA of the CDR3: TGTGCCAGCAGCGGGGACAGGGTGGGTGGCTACACCTTC. Amino acids: CASSGDRVGGYTF.